This T cell receptor beta chain was documented in a study of T cells in Graves' hyperthyroidism and ophthalmopathy. Comment on this clonotype: Its matching antigen is unknown.

CDR3 length equals 14 residues. Germline lookup yields CDR1 LNHDA and CDR2 SQIVND (reference sequence). With 4 bases clipped from V and 8 bases from J, the junction kept 7 bases outside the gene matches. Study-level points and caveats: The model's output predicted ophthalmopathy at a median of around 6.9 months prior to onset.

TCR beta CDR3 regions were amplified from RNA. A first-round RT-PCR of the TCR CDR3 used the HTBI primer set. Via MiXCR, TCRdb re-called the multiplex PCR reads, giving one row per CDR3 protein. The sample lists 300,000 to 400,000 distinct CDR3 sequences, 21% occurring once. This chain connects TRBV19 to TRBJ1-4; 7 bases map to TRBD1. The sequencing sample was made of blood. The receptor was isolated from a woman aged 45-60 years with Graves' hyperthyroidism. This CDR3 is CASSKGASGEKLFF. In DNA form, the CDR3 reads TGTGCCAGTAGTAAGGGGGCCTCAGGGGAAAAACTGTTTTTT.